The source of this TCR beta chain is a study of T cells in Graves' hyperthyroidism and ophthalmopathy (dated by TCRdb to between 2018 and 2021). Context from the whole study: Peripheral blood samples were taken at the time of initial diagnosis, prior to any treatment. In addition, the study compared T-cell repertoires in thyroid tissue and in blood from about six Graves' hyperthyroidism patients. Whether ophthalmopathy could be predicted prospectively was tested in an independent validation cohort made up of under 20 hyperthyroidism patients plus 17 patients who later progressed to ophthalmopathy. The paper describes TCR Vbeta CDR3 sequencing of roughly 130 peripheral blood samples, made up of under 50 ophthalmopathy patients, approximately 76 hyperthyroidism patients and about 17 progressor patients. The 95 to 100 discovery patients were randomly divided into training and test sets at a 7:3 ratio. Following sampling, methimazole starting at 30 mg daily was given to hyperthyroidism patients, and high-dose intravenous methylprednisolone was given to ophthalmopathy patients. To identify distinguishing TCR V-J signatures, a discovery cohort of about 95 patients was used, comprising 43 with Graves' ophthalmopathy and around 60 with stable Graves' hyperthyroidism. Results the study describes overall, beyond this receptor: In validation, the model predicted progression to ophthalmopathy a median of about 6 months before onset, with about 71% sensitivity and 72.22% specificity. Sample size was not statistically predetermined, and blinding of investigators to group allocation was not performed. Most expanded thyroid clonotypes (frequency above 0.001) were also detected in blood, suggesting blood repertoires may reflect thyroid immune responses. A 13 V-J signature model separated ophthalmopathy from stable hyperthyroidism, with 87.88% sensitivity and roughly 82% specificity in cross-validation and 80%/75% in testing.

Stable Graves' hyperthyroidism was defined as the absence of progression to ophthalmopathy over 18 months of follow-up. The hyperthyroidism patients were between 18 and 65 years old and newly diagnosed, with a disease duration of less than 2 months. The study excluded patients with uncontrolled infections, other autoimmune diseases, pregnancy or lactation. Clinical symptoms, serum thyroxine and TRAb, thyroid ultrasound, and orbital computed tomography formed the basis for the diagnoses. Ficoll-Paque density gradient centrifugation was used to isolate PBMCs from 10 ml of fresh peripheral blood. Total RNA was extracted using Trizol reagent, and RNA quality was assessed on an Agilent 2100 Bioanalyzer. The V and J ends are trimmed by 8 bases and 3 bases, leaving 17 bases between them. From the cysteine through the phenylalanine, the CDR3 covers 15 amino acids. Of the read, only the CDR3 DNA is kept; its 45 bases are in frame from base 1. The germline V gene specifies MDHEN as CDR1 and SYDVKM as CDR2.

This clonotype came up many times. Its antigen is still unknown. Nothing much larger sits one base from this clone, and base qualities are not available. TCR beta CDR3 regions were amplified from RNA transcripts. The first round of RT-PCR for the TCR CDR3 was performed with the HTBI primer set and the Qiagen OneStep RT-PCR kit. The libraries were constructed in a second round of multiplex PCR and then size-selected and purified. Paired-end sequencing of the libraries was performed with 100 bp reads on an Illumina HiSeq2000. Regarding the original processing steps: SOAPnuke was used to process the raw data, with reads discarded if the reads contained adapters or uncalled bases, had a mean Phred below 15, or lacked an exact constant-primer or identifier match. High-quality paired reads were merged using COPE v1.2.5, and each unique nucleotide sequence was defined as a clonotype. MiTCR v1.1 was used to align clonotypes to the IMGT TRBV, TRBD and TRBJ reference segments. The analysis included only V-J combinations with a frequency above 0.0001, which together covered more than 98% of the repertoires. The TCS score was defined as the ratio of F50 (clonal expansion) to E x V (chaos), calculated using BLOSUM62-based TCRdist between CDR3 peptides within each V-J. Welch's t-statistics and random forest reduced around 550 V-J features to 10 to 15, which were used in a naive Bayes classifier (R e1071). The public reads were reprocessed in TCRdb via fastp at Q25 and MiXCR, keeping in-frame beta chains. Identical CDR3 protein sequences are pooled into one entry, listed with their most common genes and DNA. These V and J calls rely on TCRdb rather than the paper's analysis. The sample yields approximately 710,000 distinct CDR3 sequences; 15% to 20% were counted once. The ten largest clones represent around 16% of the sample.

The sequence derives from a man aged 45-60 years with Graves' hyperthyroidism. Sequenced: blood. The chain is made from TRBV28 and TRBJ1-5; TRBD1 is a possible D gene, resting on 5 matching bases. The nucleotide sequence is TGTGCCAGCCTGGGCGGGGGGTCAAACAATCAGCCCCAGCATTTT. This gives the protein CASLGGGSNNQPQHF.